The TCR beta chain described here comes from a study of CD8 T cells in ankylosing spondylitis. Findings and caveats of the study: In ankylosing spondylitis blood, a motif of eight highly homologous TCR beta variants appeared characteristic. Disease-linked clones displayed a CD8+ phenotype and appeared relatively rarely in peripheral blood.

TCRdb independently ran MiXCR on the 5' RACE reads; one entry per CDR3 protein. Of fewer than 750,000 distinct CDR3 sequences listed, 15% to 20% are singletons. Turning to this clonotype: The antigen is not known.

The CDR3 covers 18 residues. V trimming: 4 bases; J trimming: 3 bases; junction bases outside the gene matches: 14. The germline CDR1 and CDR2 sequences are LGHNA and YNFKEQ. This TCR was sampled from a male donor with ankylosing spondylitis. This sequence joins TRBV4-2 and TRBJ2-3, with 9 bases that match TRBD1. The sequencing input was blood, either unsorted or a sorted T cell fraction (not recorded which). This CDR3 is CASSPTGTGYIGTDTQYF. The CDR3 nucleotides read TGTGCCAGCAGCCCGACCGGGACAGGGTACATTGGAACAGATACGCAGTATTTT.